This T cell receptor (beta chain) appears in the sequencing data of a study of CD8 T cells in ankylosing spondylitis. The sample holds many counts of this clonotype. Its antigen remains unidentified. Trimming took 2 bases from V and 2 from J, leaving 9 bases between them. The CDR3 has 14 amino acids. Germline loops: CDR1 SEHNR, CDR2 FQNEAQ (reference sequence). Broader study findings: Made up of 7 to 9 highly homologous variants, a TCR beta motif appeared characteristic of ankylosing spondylitis blood. Within matched ankylosing spondylitis synovial fluid, disease-linked clones were reportedly significantly enriched. Certain motif variants had earlier appeared in reactive arthritis synovial fluid and blood.

Quantitative 5'-RACE with molecular barcodes generated TCR beta libraries. One entry per CDR3 protein, called by TCRdb with MiXCR from the 5' RACE reads. This sample yields about 500,000 distinct CDR3 sequences, of which approximately 5.3% are seen a single time; roughly 3.5% belongs to the top ten. This clonotype originated in a male donor with ankylosing spondylitis. Sequencing used blood, either unsorted or a sorted T cell fraction (not recorded which). The chain employs TRBV7-9 and TRBJ1-1; unclear D gene. This chain's CDR3 is CASSLITVNTEAFF. The DNA for the CDR3 is TGTGCCAGCAGCTTAATTACAGTAAACACTGAAGCTTTCTTT.